Presented here are 21 T cell receptor beta chains from one specimen sequenced in a study of tumor and adjacent non-tumor tissue in lung cancer. RNA was extracted from bulk tissue without any cell sorting. More than 3 cm separated this lung sample from the edge of the tumor. The library came from three nested PCR rounds adapted from ARM-PCR protocols. TCRdb itself ran the multiplex PCR reads through MiXCR, one entry per CDR3 protein. There are about 48,000 distinct CDR3 sequences in the sample; under 75% occur only once, and 30% lies in the top ten. Sequencing used distant non-tumor lung tissue. Receptors originate from a woman aged 70-85 years with non-small cell lung cancer.

A remark on this clonotype: A read error may produce the germline difference seen at one junction end. The J gene is TRBJ1-5, the V gene TRBV12-3 or TRBV12-4; 7 bases line up with TRBD1. This CDR3 comprises 15 residues. The CDR3 loop is CASSRGTVINRPQHF. CDR3 DNA: TGTGCCAGCAGTCGCGGGACAGTTATCAATCGGCCCCAGCATTTT.

This rearrangement joins TRBV29-1 to TRBJ2-3, with D unresolved. The length of the CDR3 is 10 residues. CDR1 is SQVTM and CDR2 is ANQGSEA in the germline V gene. V gave up 8 bases and J gave up 8 bases, with 11 bases separating them. The CDR3: CSILIGTQYF. CDR3 nucleotides: TGCAGCATTTTAATCGGTACGCAGTATTTT.

On this clonotype itself: Lacking the conserved final phenylalanine or tryptophan, this CDR3 likely reflects a read error. The V and J genes are TRBV7-9 and TRBJ2-7, with D possibly being TRBD1 (6 bases). With 5 bases removed from V and 0 bases from J, the gap between germline ends came to 20 bases. Germline V CDR1 and CDR2: SEHNR, FQNEAQ (reference sequence). The CDR3 runs 17 residues. The CDR3 reads CASSPRQDSRSSYEQYL. The CDR3 nucleotides are TGTGCCAGCAGCCCTAGACAGGACTCGAGAAGCTCCTACGAGCAGTACCTC.

Details on this clonotype: A read error may be the cause here, since a much bigger clone is one base away. The rearrangement uses TRBV12-3 or TRBV12-4 and TRBJ1-1; the D gene is possibly TRBD1 (5 bases). This CDR3 spans 12 amino acids. CDR3 amino acids: CVSKSRADEAFF. The CDR3 nucleotides are TGTGTCAGCAAATCCAGGGCGGATGAAGCTTTCTTT.

Worth noting for this clonotype: The junction differs from germline at one of its ends, possibly a read error. The CDR3 here is CANSEARLRYEQYF. Written as DNA, the CDR3 is TGTGCCAACAGTGAAGCAAGGCTACGATACGAGCAGTACTTC. The V call is TRBV6-1, the J call TRBJ2-7; no firm D call. Germline V gene lookup returns CDR1 MNHNS and CDR2 SASEGT. The CDR3 runs 14 residues.

The chain recombines TRBV4-2 with TRBJ2-5, with no clear D. The CDR3 is made up of 14 amino acids. Trimming pared 2 bases from V and 7 bases from J, leaving 14 bases between. Germline lookup yields CDR1 LGHNA and CDR2 YNFKEQ. Here the CDR3 reads CASSQIRKRGTQYF. The CDR3 coding sequence is TGTGCCAGCAGCCAAATCAGGAAACGTGGGACCCAGTACTTC.

The CDR3 coding sequence is TGTGCCATCAGTGGACAGTGGAATCAGTCCCAGTATTTT. It yields the protein CAISGQWNQSQYF. The chain has TRBV10-3 and TRBJ1-5, with a weak D call TRBD1 (5 bases). The tail of the sequence fits TRBJ2-3 better, so the J call may be wrong. The CDR3 contains 13 residues. The germline CDR1 and CDR2 sequences are ENHRY and SYGVKD.

For this clonotype: The conserved phenylalanine or tryptophan normally closing the CDR3 is absent here, so this likely arose from a read error. The CDR3 DNA sequence: TGCAGCGTTGCCCGGGGGGAGACTAGCGGGAGTGAGGAGCAGTTCCTC. Its translation is CSVARGETSGSEEQFL. The rearrangement links TRBV29-1 to TRBJ2-1, with 12 bases that match TRBD2. The V gene's germline CDR1 is SQVTM and CDR2 ANQGSEA. The CDR3 covers 16 residues. V lost 4 bases and J lost 10; bases outside the gene matches: 14.

About this clonotype: A read error is possible here, since a much larger clone lies one base away. The V and J genes are TRBV30 and TRBJ1-1; D remains ambiguous. The CDR3 sequence is 13 residues long. Per germline, CDR1 GTSNPN and CDR2 SVGIG (reference sequence). For the CDR3, the DNA is TGTGTCTGGAGTGTCAAAGGGAACACTGAAGCTTTCTTT. Encoded protein: CVWSVKGNTEAFF.

As to this clonotype: A read error may produce the germline difference seen at one junction end. The rearrangement joins TRBV4-2 to TRBJ2-1; no clear D gene. CDR3 length equals 18 residues. CDR1 and CDR2 (germline): LGHNA, YNFKEQ. The CDR3 DNA follows: TGTGCCAGTAGCCAAGATATCGGCAGAGCTACAACCTACAATGAGCAGTTCTTC. It encodes CASSQDIGRATTYNEQFF.

Of note for this clonotype: The junction does not match germline at one end; this may be a read error. The chain couples TRBV29-1 to TRBJ2-1; D possibly matches TRBD1 or TRBD2 (5 bases each). The CDR3 runs to 13 residues. Germline CDR1 reads SQVTM; CDR2 reads ANQGSEA. CDR3 coding DNA: TGCAACGTTGCCGGGACGGTAAACATTGAGCAGTTCTTC. This translates into CNVAGTVNIEQFF.

The chain is built from TRBV7-9 and TRBJ2-3, with D possibly matching TRBD2 (6 bases). Trimming took 11 bases from V and 6 from J, leaving 18 bases between them. This CDR3 comprises 13 residues. CDR1 is SEHNR and CDR2 is FQNEAQ in the germline V gene (reference sequence). The chain's CDR3 is CAAMMGGMDTQYF. The CDR3 DNA follows: TGTGCCGCCATGATGGGAGGTATGGATACGCAGTATTTT. The full variable domain, its missing parts supplied by reference TRBV7-9 and TRBJ2-3, is DTGVSQNPRHKITKRGQNVTFRCDPISEHNRLYWYRQTLGQGPEFLTYFQNEAQLEKSRLLSDRFSAERPKGSFSTLEIQRTEQGDSAMYLCAAMMGGMDTQYFGPGTRLTVL.

Concerning this clonotype itself: The conserved phenylalanine or tryptophan is not found at the CDR3 terminus, so this likely reflects a read error. The chain carries TRBV29-1 and TRBJ2-5; no reliable D call. The CDR3 runs to 14 residues. The V gene's germline CDR1 is SQVTM and CDR2 ANQGSEA. V lost 2 bases, J lost 4 bases, and 14 bases lay in between. CDR3: CSVESEQRPETQYI. The CDR3 DNA follows: TGCAGCGTTGAATCAGAACAGAGACCAGAGACCCAGTACATC.

The J gene is TRBJ2-1, the V gene TRBV29-1, with a possible D match to TRBD2 (5 bases). CDR1 and CDR2 from the germline V gene are SQVTM and ANQGSEA. The CDR3 has 12 residues. The CDR3 DNA follows: TGCAGTGCGGACGGGAACTACAATGAGCAGTTCTTC. As protein: CSADGNYNEQFF.

This clonotype has at least ten counts. This rearrangement joins TRBV24-1 to TRBJ2-2; 11 bases are shared with TRBD1. V shed 7 bases, J shed 6 bases, and the junction held 3 bases outside the gene matches. This CDR3 comprises 14 residues. Germline V gene lookup returns CDR1 KGHDR and CDR2 SFDVKD. The CDR3 reads CATRGQGVAGELFF. CDR3 bases: TGTGCCACCAGGGGACAGGGGGTTGCCGGGGAGCTGTTTTTT.

V and J are TRBV11-1 and TRBJ2-3; D is undetermined. This CDR3 comprises 11 residues. Trimming removed 7 bases from V and 12 bases from J, with 14 bases in between. Germline V CDR1 and CDR2: SGHAT, FQDESV (reference sequence). CDR3 residues: CASNLLLTQYF. The CDR3 bases are TGTGCCAGCAACCTTCTCCTAACTCAGTATTTT.

Comment on this clonotype: The junction does not match germline at one end; this may be a read error. This chain joins TRBV4-2 and TRBJ1-1; TRBD1 matches 8 bases. CDR1 is LGHNA and CDR2 is YNFKEQ in the germline V gene. This CDR3 spans 14 amino acids. CDR3 sequence: CGSSPDRADTEAFF. CDR3 DNA: TGTGGCAGCAGCCCGGACAGGGCGGACACTGAAGCTTTCTTT.

The sample holds many counts of this clonotype. The chain uses TRBV6-1 and TRBJ2-7; D may be TRBD2 (7 bases). Per germline, CDR1 MNHNS and CDR2 SASEGT. The CDR3 extends over 15 amino acids. The V end was cut by 6 bases, the J end by 3 bases, with 18 bases between. CDR3 nucleotide sequence: TGTGCCAGCAGGGTGGGGGCTAGCGGACTCTACGAGCAGTACTTC. This sequence encodes CASRVGASGLYEQYF.

This clonotype was observed many times. The gene calls are TRBV20-1 and TRBJ1-1; D is unresolved. Germline CDR1 reads DFQATT; CDR2 reads SNEGSKA (reference sequence). This CDR3 spans 11 amino acids. The CDR3 loop is CRVRRHTEAFF. In DNA form, the CDR3 reads TGCAGGGTCAGGAGGCACACTGAAGCTTTCTTT.

This chain uses TRBV5-1 with TRBJ2-7, with a tentative D call TRBD1 (5 bases). The CDR3 has 14 residues. Germline lookup yields CDR1 SGHRS and CDR2 YFSETQ. Trimming took 10 bases from V and 1 from J, leaving 18 bases between them. The CDR3 DNA is TGCGCCTACAGCCAGCAGACAGCATCCTACGAGCAGTACTTC. Translated, it gives CAYSQQTASYEQYF.

This clonotype turned up a few times. The final CDR3 position lacks the conserved phenylalanine or tryptophan, pointing to a likely read error. No DNA is shown, since the ends of the CDR3 on it are uncertain; the CDR3 is the one TCRdb lists. This chain links TRBV4-2 with TRBJ2-2; TRBD2 is taken as the D call from the table, unchecked against the DNA. Per germline, CDR1 LGHNA and CDR2 YNFKEQ. Counting both end residues, the CDR3 totals 16 amino acids. The CDR3 spells CASSRDWATNTGELFS.